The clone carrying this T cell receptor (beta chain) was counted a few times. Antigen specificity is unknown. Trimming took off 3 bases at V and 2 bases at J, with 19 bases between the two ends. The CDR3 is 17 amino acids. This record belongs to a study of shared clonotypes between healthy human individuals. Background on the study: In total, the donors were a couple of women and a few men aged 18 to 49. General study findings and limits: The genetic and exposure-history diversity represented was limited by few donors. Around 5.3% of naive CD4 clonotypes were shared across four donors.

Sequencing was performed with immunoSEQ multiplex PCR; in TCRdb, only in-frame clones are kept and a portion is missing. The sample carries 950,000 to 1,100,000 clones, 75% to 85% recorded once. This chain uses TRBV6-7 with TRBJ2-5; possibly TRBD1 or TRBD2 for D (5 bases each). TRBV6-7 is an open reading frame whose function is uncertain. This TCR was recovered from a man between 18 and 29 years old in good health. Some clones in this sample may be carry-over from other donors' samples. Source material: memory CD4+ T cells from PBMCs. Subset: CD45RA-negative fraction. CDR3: CASSYWDLLRSQETQYF. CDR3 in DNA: TGTGCCAGCAGTTATTGGGACCTTCTCAGGTCACAAGAGACCCAGTACTTC.